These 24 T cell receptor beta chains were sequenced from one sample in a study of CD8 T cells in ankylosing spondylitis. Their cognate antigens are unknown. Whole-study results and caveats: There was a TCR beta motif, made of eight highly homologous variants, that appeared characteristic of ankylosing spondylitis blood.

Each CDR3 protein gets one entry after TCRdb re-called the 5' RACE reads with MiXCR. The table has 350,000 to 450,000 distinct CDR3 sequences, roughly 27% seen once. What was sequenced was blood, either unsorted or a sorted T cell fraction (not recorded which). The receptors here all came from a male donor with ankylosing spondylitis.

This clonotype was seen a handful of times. CDR3 coding DNA: TGTGCCAGCAGCTTAGCGCCGAGACAGGGAAGCTCACCCCTCCACTTT. This codes for CASSLAPRQGSSPLHF. The chain is built from TRBV7-2 and TRBJ1-6, with TRBD1 matching over 7 bases. The CDR3 runs to 16 residues. The J segment lost 10 bases and the V segment lost 0 bases, leaving 9 bases of the junction unmatched. Germline values: CDR1 SGHTA, CDR2 FQGNSA. Supplemented by reference TRBV7-2 and TRBJ1-6, the full variable domain reads GAGVSQSPSNKVTEKGKDVELRCDPISGHTALYWYRQSLGQGLEFLIYFQGNSAPDKSGLPSDRFSAERTGGSVSTLTIQRTQQEDSAVYLCASSLAPRQGSSPLHFGNGTRLTVT.

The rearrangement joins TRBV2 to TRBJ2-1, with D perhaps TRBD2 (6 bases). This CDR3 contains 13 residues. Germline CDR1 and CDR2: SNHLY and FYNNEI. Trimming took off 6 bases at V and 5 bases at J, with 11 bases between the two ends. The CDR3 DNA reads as TGTGCCAGCAGCCCCGGACTAAACAATGAGCAGTTCTTC. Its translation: CASSPGLNNEQFF.

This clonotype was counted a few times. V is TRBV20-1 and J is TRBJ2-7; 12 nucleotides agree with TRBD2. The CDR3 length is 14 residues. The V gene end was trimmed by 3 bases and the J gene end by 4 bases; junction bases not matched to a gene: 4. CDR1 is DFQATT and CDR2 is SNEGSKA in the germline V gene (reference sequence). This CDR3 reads CSASRTSGTYEQYF. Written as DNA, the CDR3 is TGCAGTGCTAGTAGGACTAGCGGGACTTACGAGCAGTACTTC.

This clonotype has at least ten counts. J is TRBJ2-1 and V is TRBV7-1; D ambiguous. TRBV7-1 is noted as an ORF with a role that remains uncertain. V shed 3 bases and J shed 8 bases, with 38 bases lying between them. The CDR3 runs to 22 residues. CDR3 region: CASSSRGKSVGENLMSRYEQFF. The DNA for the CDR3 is TGTGCCAGCAGCTCGCGCGGTAAATCAGTAGGAGAAAACCTAATGAGCAGGTATGAGCAGTTCTTC.

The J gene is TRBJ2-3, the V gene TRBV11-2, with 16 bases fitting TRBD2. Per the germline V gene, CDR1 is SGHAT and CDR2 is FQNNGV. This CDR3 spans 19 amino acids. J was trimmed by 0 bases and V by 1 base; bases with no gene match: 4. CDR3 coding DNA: TGTGCCAGCAGCTTAGTGGGGACTAGCGGGAGGGCTAGCACAGATACGCAGTATTTT. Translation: CASSLVGTSGRASTDTQYF.

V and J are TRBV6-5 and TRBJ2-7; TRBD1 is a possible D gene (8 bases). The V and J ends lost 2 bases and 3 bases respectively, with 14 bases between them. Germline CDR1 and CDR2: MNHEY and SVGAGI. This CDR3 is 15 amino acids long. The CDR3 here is CASSYPTGGGYEQYF. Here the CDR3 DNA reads TGTGCCAGCAGTTACCCCACAGGGGGGGGCTACGAGCAGTACTTC.

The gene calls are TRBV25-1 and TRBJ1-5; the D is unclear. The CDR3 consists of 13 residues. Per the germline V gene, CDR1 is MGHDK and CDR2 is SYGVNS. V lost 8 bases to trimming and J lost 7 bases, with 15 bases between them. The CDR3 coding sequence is TGTGCCAGCCGGGCAGCTGTTAACCAGCCCCAGCATTTT. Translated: CASRAAVNQPQHF.

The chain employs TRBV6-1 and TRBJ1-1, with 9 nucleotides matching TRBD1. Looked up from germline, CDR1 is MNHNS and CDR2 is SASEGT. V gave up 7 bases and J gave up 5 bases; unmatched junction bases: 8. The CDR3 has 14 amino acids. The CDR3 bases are TGTGCCAGCACTCAAACAGGGGGCGTTACTGAAGCTTTCTTT. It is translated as CASTQTGGVTEAFF.

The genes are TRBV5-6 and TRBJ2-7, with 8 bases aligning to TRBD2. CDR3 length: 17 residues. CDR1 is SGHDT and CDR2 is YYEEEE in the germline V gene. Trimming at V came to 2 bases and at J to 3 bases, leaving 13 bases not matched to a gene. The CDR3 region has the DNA TGTGCCAGCAGCTTAGAGAGCCGACTAGCGCTACTCTACGAGCAGTACGTC. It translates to CASSLESRLALLYEQYV.

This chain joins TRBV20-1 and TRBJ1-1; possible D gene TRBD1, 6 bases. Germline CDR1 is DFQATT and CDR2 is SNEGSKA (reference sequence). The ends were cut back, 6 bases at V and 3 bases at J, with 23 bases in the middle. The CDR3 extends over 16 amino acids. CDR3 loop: CSAPEWLAGVDTEAFF. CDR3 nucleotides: TGCAGTGCCCCCGAGTGGCTCGCAGGGGTCGACACTGAAGCTTTCTTT.

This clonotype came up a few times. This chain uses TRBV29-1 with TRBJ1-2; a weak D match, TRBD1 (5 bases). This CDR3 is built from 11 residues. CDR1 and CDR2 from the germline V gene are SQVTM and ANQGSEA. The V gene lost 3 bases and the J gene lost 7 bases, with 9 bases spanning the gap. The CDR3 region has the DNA TGCAGCGTTGACCAGGGTTCTGGCTACACCTTC. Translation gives CSVDQGSGYTF.

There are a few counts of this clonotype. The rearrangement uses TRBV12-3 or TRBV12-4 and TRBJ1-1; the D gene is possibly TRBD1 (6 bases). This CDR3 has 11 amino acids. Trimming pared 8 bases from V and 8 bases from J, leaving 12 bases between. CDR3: CASLRGGEAFF. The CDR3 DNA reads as TGTGCCAGCTTGAGGGGGGGGGAAGCTTTCTTT.

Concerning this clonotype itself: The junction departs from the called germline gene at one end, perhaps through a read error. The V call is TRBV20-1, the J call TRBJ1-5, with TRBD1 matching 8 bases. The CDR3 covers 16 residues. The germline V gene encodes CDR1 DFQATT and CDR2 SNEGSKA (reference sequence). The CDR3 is CCAGGQGGDSNQPQHF. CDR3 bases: TGCTGTGCTGGAGGACAGGGAGGGGATAGCAATCAGCCCCAGCATTTT.

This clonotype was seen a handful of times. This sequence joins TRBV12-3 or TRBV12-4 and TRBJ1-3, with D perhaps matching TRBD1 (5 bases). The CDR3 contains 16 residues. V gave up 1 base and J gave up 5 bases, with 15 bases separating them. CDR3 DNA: TGTGCCAGCAGTTTAGGAGACGGGGGTAGTAGAAACACCATATATTTT. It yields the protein CASSLGDGGSRNTIYF.

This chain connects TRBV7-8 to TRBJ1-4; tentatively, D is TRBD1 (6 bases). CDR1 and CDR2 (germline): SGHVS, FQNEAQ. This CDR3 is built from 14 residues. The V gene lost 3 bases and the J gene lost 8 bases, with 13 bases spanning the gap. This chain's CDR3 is CASSFDRFSEKLFF. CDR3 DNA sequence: TGTGCCAGCAGCTTTGACAGGTTCTCGGAAAAACTGTTTTTT.

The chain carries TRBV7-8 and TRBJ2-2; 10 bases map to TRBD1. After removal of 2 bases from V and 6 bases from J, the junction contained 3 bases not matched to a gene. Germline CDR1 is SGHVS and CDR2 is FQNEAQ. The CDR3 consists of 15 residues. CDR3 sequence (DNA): TGTGCCAGCAGCTTAAGGGACAGGGGCCCCGGGGAGCTGTTTTTT. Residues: CASSLRDRGPGELFF.

CDR3 bases: TGCGCCAGCAGCCAGGGACTTCGCGGCACCGGGGAGCTGTTTTTT. It codes for CASSQGLRGTGELFF. The gene calls are TRBV4-1 and TRBJ2-2; TRBD2 is a possible D gene (6 bases). CDR1 is MGHRA, CDR2 YSYEKL, per germline. This CDR3 region has 15 residues. The ends were cut back, 3 bases at V and 4 bases at J, with 12 bases in the middle.

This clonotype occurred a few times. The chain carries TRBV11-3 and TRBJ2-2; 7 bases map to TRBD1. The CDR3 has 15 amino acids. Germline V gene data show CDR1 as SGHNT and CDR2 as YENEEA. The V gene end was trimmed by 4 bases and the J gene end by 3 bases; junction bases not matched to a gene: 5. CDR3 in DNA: TGTGCCAGCAGCTCGCGACAGGGAGACACCGGGGAGCTGTTTTTT. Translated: CASSSRQGDTGELFF.

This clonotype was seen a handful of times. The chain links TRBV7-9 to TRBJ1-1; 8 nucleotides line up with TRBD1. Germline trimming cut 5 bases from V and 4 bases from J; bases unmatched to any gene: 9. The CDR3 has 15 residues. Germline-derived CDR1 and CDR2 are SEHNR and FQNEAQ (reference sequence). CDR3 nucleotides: TGTGCCAGCAGCCAAAATAGGGACAGGCCCACTGAAGCTTTCTTT. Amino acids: CASSQNRDRPTEAFF.

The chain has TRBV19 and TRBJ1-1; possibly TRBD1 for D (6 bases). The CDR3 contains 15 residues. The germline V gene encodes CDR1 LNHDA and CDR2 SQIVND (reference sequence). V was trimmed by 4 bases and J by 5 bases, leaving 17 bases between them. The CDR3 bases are TGTGCCAGTAGTACCCATCAGGGGCGCGGAACTGAAGCTTTCTTT. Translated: CASSTHQGRGTEAFF. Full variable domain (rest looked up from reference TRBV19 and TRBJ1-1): DGGITQSPKYLFRKEGQNVTLSCEQNLNHDAMYWYRQDPGQGLRLIYYSQIVNDFQKGDIAEGYSVSREKKESFPLTVTSAQKNPTAFYLCASSTHQGRGTEAFFGQGTRLTVV.

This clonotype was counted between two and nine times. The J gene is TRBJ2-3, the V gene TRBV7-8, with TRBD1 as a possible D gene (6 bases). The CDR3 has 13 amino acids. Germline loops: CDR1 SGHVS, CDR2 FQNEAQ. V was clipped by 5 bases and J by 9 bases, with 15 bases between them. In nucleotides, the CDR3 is TGTGCCAGCAGCAATAGGGGGACCGTCACGCAGTATTTT. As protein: CASSNRGTVTQYF.

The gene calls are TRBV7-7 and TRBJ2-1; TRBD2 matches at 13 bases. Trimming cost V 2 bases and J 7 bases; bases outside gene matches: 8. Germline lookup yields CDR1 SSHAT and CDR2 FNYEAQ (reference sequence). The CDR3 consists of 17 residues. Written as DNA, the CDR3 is TGTGCCAGCAGCTTAAGGGTGGGACTAGCGGGAAGGAATGAGCAGTTCTTC. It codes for CASSLRVGLAGRNEQFF.

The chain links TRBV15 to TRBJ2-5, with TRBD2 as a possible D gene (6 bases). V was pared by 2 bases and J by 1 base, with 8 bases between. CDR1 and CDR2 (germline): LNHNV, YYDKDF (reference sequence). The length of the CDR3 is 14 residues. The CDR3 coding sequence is TGTGCCACCAGCAGAACTAGCCTCCAAGAGACCCAGTACTTC. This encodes CATSRTSLQETQYF.

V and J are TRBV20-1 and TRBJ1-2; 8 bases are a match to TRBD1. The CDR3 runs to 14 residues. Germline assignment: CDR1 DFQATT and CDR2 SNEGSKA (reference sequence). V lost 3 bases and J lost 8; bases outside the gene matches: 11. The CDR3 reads CSASGDRGKRGYTF. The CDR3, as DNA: TGCAGTGCTAGTGGCGACAGGGGAAAAAGGGGCTACACCTTC.